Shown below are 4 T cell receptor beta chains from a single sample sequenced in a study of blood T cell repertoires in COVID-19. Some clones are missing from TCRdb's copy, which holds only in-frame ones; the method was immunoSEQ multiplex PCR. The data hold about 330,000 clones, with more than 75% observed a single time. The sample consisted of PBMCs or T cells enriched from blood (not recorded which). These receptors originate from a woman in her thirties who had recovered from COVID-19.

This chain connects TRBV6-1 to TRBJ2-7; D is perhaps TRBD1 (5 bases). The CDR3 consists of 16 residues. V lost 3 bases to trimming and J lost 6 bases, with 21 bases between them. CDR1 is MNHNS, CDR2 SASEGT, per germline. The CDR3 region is CASSDYLRQKVGEQYF. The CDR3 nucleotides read TGTGCCAGCAGTGACTATCTTCGACAGAAAGTGGGCGAGCAGTACTTC.

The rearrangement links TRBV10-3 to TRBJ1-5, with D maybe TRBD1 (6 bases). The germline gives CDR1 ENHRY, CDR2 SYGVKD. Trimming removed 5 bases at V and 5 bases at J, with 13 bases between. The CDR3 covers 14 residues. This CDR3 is CAISPQGIHQPQHF. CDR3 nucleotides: TGTGCCATCAGTCCCCAGGGGATACATCAGCCCCAGCATTTT.

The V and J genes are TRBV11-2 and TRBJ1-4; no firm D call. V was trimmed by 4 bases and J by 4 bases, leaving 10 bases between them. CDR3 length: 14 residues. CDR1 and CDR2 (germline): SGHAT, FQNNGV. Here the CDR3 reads CASSSPPRNEKLFF. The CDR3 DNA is TGTGCCAGCAGCTCCCCCCCCCGTAATGAAAAACTGTTTTTT.

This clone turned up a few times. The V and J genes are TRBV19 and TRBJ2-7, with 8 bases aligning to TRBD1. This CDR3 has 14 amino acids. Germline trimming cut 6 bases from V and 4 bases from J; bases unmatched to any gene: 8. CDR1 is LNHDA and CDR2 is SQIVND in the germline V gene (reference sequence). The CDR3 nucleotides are TGTGCCAGTAGCAGGGGGCCATACACGTACGAGCAGTACTTC. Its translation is CASSRGPYTYEQYF.